The clone carrying this T cell receptor beta chain appeared many times. As yet, its antigen is unknown. This sample was included in a study of T cells in Graves' hyperthyroidism and ophthalmopathy. Study results and limitations: Blood also contained most expanded thyroid clonotypes above 0.001. Using 13 V-J features, a model discriminated ophthalmopathy from stable hyperthyroidism.

RNA transcripts gave rise to amplified TCR beta CDR3 regions. During a first-round RT-PCR of the TCR CDR3, the HTBI primer set was used. Via MiXCR, TCRdb re-called the multiplex PCR reads, giving one row per CDR3 protein. The table lists around 280,000 distinct CDR3 sequences, roughly 15% of them singletons. This CDR3 is built from 16 residues. Trimming cost V 4 bases and J 0 bases, with 16 bases left between them. CDR1 is MNHNS and CDR2 is SASEGT in the germline V gene. Uncontrolled infection, other autoimmune disease, pregnancy or lactation excluded patients. Sequenced material: blood. The origin of this receptor is a woman between 35 and 50 years old with Graves' hyperthyroidism. V gene TRBV6-1 combines with J gene TRBJ2-7; TRBD2 might be the D (5 bases). CDR3 bases: TGTGCCAGCAGTGTCTCCGCCCGGGGTCCCTCCTACGAGCAGTACTTC. It yields the protein CASSVSARGPSYEQYF.